This is a list of T cell receptor beta chains from one sample in a study of T-cell reconstitution after alpha-beta-depleted transplantation in children. MiXCR was run by TCRdb on the PCR reads, yielding one entry per CDR3 protein. This table holds fewer than 700,000 distinct CDR3 sequences, 23% found once. Sequenced here: PBMCs, mostly from graft donor cells, sampled 360 days after TCRalphabeta/CD19-depleted stem cell transplant. The receptors here all came from a boy in the first two years of life who had a stem cell transplant for acute myeloid leukemia, so the T cells may come from the graft donor. The conserved cysteine and the conserved F or W are not part of the CDR3 here.

TRBJ1-1 TRBV13 ASSSLQGNTEAF
TRBJ2-1 TRBV20-1 SARLPGGYNEQF
TRBJ1-2 TRBV15 ATSGDRAGGYT
TRBJ2-1 TRBV4-1 ASSQAETSGANNEQF
TRBJ1-5 TRBV12-3/TRBV12-4 ASRDGQLLGNQPQH
TRBJ2-4 TRBV15 ATSSEIAKNIQY
TRBJ1-5 TRBV15 ATSRLLSGKSNQPQH
TRBJ2-3 TRBV29-1 SVEGRAVDTQY
TRBJ1-1 TRBV14 ASSQRSRIQAF
TRBJ2-5 TRBV29-1 SVRGRFQETQY
TRBJ1-1 TRBV20-1 SARDSRTNTEAF
TRBJ1-4 TRBV4-1 ASSQDGVGANEKLF
TRBJ1-5 TRBV15 ATSRDQGSNQPQH
TRBJ2-1 TRBV9 ASSQTGATSYNEQF
TRBJ2-1 TRBV10-3 AIKEGAVRNEQF
TRBJ2-3 TRBV25-1 ASSGQGGDLDTQY
TRBJ1-2 TRBV6-1 ASRSGSANYGYT
TRBJ1-3 TRBV5-5 ASSLQGKGNTIY
TRBJ2-1 TRBV6-5 ASSYGGEGVSVDEQF
TRBJ2-3 TRBV3-1 ASGLGGASDTQY
TRBJ1-3 TRBV6-1 ASSRSGTQGNTIY
TRBJ2-2 TRBV4-1 ASSQGTGNTGELF
TRBJ2-5 TRBV7-2 ASSLDRRQETQY
TRBJ2-3 TRBV27 ASSPMSDTDTQY
TRBJ2-5 TRBV12-3/TRBV12-4 AITTGWSETQY
TRBJ2-2 TRBV7-3 ASSLRWAGNTGELF
TRBJ2-5 TRBV20-1 SVTTAGRETQY
TRBJ1-2 TRBV4-3 ASSQEPMRGYGYT
TRBJ1-1 TRBV5-1 ASSLASSVNTEAF